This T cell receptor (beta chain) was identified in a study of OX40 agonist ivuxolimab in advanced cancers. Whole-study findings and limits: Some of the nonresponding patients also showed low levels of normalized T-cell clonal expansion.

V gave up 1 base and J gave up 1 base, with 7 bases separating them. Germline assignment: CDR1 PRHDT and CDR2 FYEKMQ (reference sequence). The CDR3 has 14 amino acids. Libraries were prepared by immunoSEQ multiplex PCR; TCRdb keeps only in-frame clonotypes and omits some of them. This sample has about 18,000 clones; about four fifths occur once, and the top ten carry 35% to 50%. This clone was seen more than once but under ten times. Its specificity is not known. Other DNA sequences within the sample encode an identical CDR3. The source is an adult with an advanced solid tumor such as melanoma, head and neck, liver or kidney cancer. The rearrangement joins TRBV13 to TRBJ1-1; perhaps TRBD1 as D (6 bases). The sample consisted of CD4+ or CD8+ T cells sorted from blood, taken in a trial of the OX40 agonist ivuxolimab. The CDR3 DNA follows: TGTGCCAGCAGCTTAGTAGGGGGGAACACTGAAGCTTTCTTT. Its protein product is CASSLVGGNTEAFF. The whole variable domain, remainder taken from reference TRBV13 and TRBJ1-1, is AAGVIQSPRHLIKEKRETATLKCYPIPRHDTVYWYQQGPGQDPQFLISFYEKMQSDKGSIPDRFSAQQFSDYHSELNMSSLELGDSALYFCASSLVGGNTEAFFGQGTRLTVV.